This TCR beta chain appears in the sequencing data of a study of T cell responses to AZD1222 COVID-19 vaccine. General study results and limits: Seropositivity was recorded at baseline in only 6 or 7 AZD1222 recipients. With dominance at 160-218 and 743-854, vaccine-associated CD4 TCRs spanned spike. Without day 14 samples, only post-peak T cell repertoires were studied.

In its sample, this clone was seen a few times. Antigen unknown. Profiling relied on immunoSEQ multiplex PCR, and the TCRdb table lists in-frame clones only, not all of them. The table lists about 120,000 clones, almost 95% of them singletons. In germline, CDR1 is SGHNT, CDR2 YYREEE (reference sequence). The CDR3 is made up of 16 amino acids. V lost 4 bases and J lost 0; bases outside the gene matches: 3. The receptor comes from an adult in good health. Here the sequenced sample was peripheral blood, taken on day 0 of AZD1222 vaccination. The chain couples TRBV5-4 to TRBJ2-1; TRBD2 agrees at 11 bases. The CDR3 loop is CASSQTSGSSYNEQFF. CDR3 bases: TGTGCCAGCAGCCAAACTAGCGGGAGCTCCTACAATGAGCAGTTCTTC.